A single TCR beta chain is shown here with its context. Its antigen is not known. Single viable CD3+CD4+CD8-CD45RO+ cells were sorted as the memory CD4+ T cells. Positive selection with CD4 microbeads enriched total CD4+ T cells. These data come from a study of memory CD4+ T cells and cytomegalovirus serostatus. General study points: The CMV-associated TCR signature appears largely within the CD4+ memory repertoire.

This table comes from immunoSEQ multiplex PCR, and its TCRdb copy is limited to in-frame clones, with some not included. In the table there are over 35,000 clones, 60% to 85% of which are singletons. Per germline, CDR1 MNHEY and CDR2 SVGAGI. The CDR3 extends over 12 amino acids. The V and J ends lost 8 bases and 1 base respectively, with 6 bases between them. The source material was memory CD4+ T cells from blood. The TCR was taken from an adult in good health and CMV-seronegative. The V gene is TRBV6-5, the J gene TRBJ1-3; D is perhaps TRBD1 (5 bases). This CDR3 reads CASEGSGNTIYF. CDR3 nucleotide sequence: TGTGCCAGCGAGGGGTCTGGAAACACCATATATTTT.